This TCR beta chain is drawn from a study of tumor-infiltrating lymphocytes in localized non-small cell lung cancer (dated by TCRdb to the early 2020s). For context, the study as a whole: Several histologies were represented in the cohort, which also included both smokers and never-smokers as well as patients whose samples were collected after neoadjuvant chemotherapy. Each patient provided resected tumor tissue plus uninvolved lung tissue from the same patient, with the uninvolved lung tissue described as non-adjacent to the tumor. The same patients underwent several integrated assays, with TCR sequencing performed together with flow cytometry, multiplex immunofluorescence, RNA-seq, exome sequencing and proteomics. The overall ICON cohort was composed of over a hundred surgical patients with localized non-small cell lung cancer whose tumors were resected. A total of approximately 50 patients were part of the paired comparison of immunoSEQ T-cell fraction between tumor and uninvolved lung.

The first patient joined ICON in 2016, and enrollment wrapped up when the last patient was enrolled in the second half of 2018. In a subcohort of 80 or so patients, fresh tumor and matched uninvolved tissue were collected for in-depth immune analyses, with TCR sequencing among those analyses. DNA for TCR sequencing was isolated from bulk tissue, and no cell sorting was done. TCR sequencing with the immunoSEQ assay provided the T-cell fraction in tumor and uninvolved lung tissue. The original pipeline was this. For survival analysis, patients were divided into high (upper tertile) and low (lower two tertiles) T-cell fraction groups, which were compared by log-rank test. A signed-rank test was used to test differences in T-cell fraction between paired tumor and uninvolved lung samples. This is the immuneACCESS table as TCRdb keeps it, with only in-frame sequences that have V and J called. A part of the clones is gone; compared with another copy, unresolved V genes explain less than half, and the rest is unexplained. The V and J calls and clone size were taken over from that table, and D and trimming were inferred from the DNA. Within this sample are 7,200 or so clones, with about two thirds of them counted one time only. About 12% of the sample is taken by the ten largest.

Trimming removed 2 bases from V and 0 bases from J, leaving 11 bases between the germline ends. The germline V gene yields SGHTA for CDR1 and FQGNSA for CDR2. The CDR3 holds 16 amino acids from the cysteine to the phenylalanine. Only CDR3 DNA remains: 48 bases, in frame from the first base. This clone was seen more than once but under ten times. Its specific antigen is unknown. One base away there is no much larger clone; base qualities are not given. Study-wide findings and limitations: Higher T cell infiltration in tumors than in uninvolved lung tissue was supported by TCRbeta sequencing, consistent with immunofluorescence CD3 counts. Because different assays used different pieces of the same tissue, intratumor heterogeneity could not be separated from technical variation. Because assay coverage varied across patients depending on available tissue quantity, TCR sequencing was performed for only a subset of the cohort. Recurrence-free survival showed no association with tumor T-cell fraction measured by TCR sequencing (p = 0.61). The TCR-derived T-cell fraction showed no difference between the flow cytometry-defined immunotypes IM1 (good prognosis) and IM2 (poor prognosis).

The sequence links TRBV7-2 to TRBJ1-3; there is no confident call for the D gene. Input material: lung tumor tissue. The receptor's source is a human donor with non-small cell lung cancer. In nucleotides, the sequence is TGTGCCAGCAGCTTAAGGTCGGGATACTCTGGAAACACCATATATTTT. It translates as CASSLRSGYSGNTIYF.